This T cell receptor beta chain is drawn from a study of OX40 agonist ivuxolimab in advanced cancers. Study summary: Age averaged 60 years (range roughly 23 to 79), and approximately 80% were male.

TCRdb keeps only in-frame clones here, not all; method: immunoSEQ multiplex PCR. The repertoire holds roughly 100,000 clones, with 91% as singletons. The sequencing used CD4+ or CD8+ T cells sorted from blood, collected in a trial of the OX40 agonist ivuxolimab. This receptor was identified in an adult with an advanced solid tumor such as melanoma, head and neck, liver or kidney cancer.

The CDR3 DNA reads as TGTGCCAGCAGCGTAGTGGGGACTAGCGGGTCAAATGAGCAGTTCTTC. Residues: CASSVVGTSGSNEQFF. The V gene is TRBV9, the J gene TRBJ2-1; 12 bases are shared with TRBD2. The J segment lost 7 bases and the V segment lost 0 bases, leaving 5 bases of the junction unmatched. This CDR3 region has 16 residues. Germline loops: CDR1 SGDLS, CDR2 YYNGEE.